This TCR beta chain originates from a study of cytomegalovirus exposure and HLA in healthy donors. General study results and limits: As was reported, the classifier diagnosed cytomegalovirus status with high specificity and sensitivity. Specificity of a few CMV-associated chains for CMV antigens was verified in vitro.

The PCR employed 60 Vbeta primers together with 13 Jbeta primers. Profiled with immunoSEQ multiplex PCR; TCRdb holds only in-frame clones, not every one. The sample lists 130,000 or so clones; about 75% were seen once. This clone was found once. Its antigen remains unknown. Sequenced input: PBMCs. This sequence originates from a middle-aged woman in good health and CMV-seropositive.

The CDR3 region is CASSRDTGTYEQYF. CDR3 nucleotides: TGTGCCAGCAGCCGAGATACAGGGACCTACGAGCAGTACTTC. The J gene is TRBJ2-7, the V gene TRBV14; tentative D call: TRBD1 (6 bases). Trimming left V 4 bases short and J 2 bases short, with 12 bases between. Germline lookup yields CDR1 SGHDN and CDR2 FVKESK. CDR3 length equals 14 residues.